The 17 T cell receptor beta chains listed next were all sequenced from one sample in a study of CD8 T cell repertoires and HIV-1 epitope variants (TCRdb year 2020). The antigens these receptors bind are not known. Library creation used the immunoSEQ multiplex PCR assay. The table comes from immuneACCESS by way of TCRdb, which keeps in-frame sequences with V and J called. Part of the clones is missing from these tables; in studies checked, under half for an unresolved V gene and the rest for unknown reasons. This sample is represented by around 4,000 clones; approximately 70% of them were singletons. Roughly 45% of the sample is held by the ten biggest clonotypes. Sequenced material: cultured CD8+ T cells derived from PBMCs. These receptor sequences come from a male donor with HIV.

The rearrangement uses TRBV5-6 and TRBJ2-7; D unresolved. Germline CDR1 and CDR2: SGHDT and YYEEEE. This CDR3 is 14 amino acids long. V lost 0 bases, J lost 0 bases, and 7 bases lay in between. DNA for the CDR3: TGTGCCAGCAGCTTGGTCCTCAGCTCCTACGAGCAGTACTTC. It codes for CASSLVLSSYEQYF.

The chain combines TRBV11-3 with TRBJ2-3; no clear D. CDR1 and CDR2 (germline): SGHNT, YENEEA. This CDR3 has 13 amino acids. V shed 4 bases and J shed 6 bases, with 11 bases lying between them. The CDR3, as DNA: TGTGCCAGCAGCTCCGACCGTTTCGATACGCAGTATTTT. As protein: CASSSDRFDTQYF.

The genes are TRBV1 and TRBJ2-1. TRBV1 is recorded as a pseudogene. This CDR3 contains 16 residues. The chain's CDR3 is CTSSQGTSYSYNEQFF. In DNA form, the CDR3 reads TGCACCAGCAGCCAGGGGACCTCCTACTCCTACAATGAGCAGTTCTTC.

V and J are TRBV5-5 and TRBJ1-4; D might be TRBD1 (6 bases). Trimming took off 3 bases at V and 4 bases at J, with 7 bases between the two ends. The CDR3 is 13 amino acids. CDR1 and CDR2 from the germline V gene are SGHKS and YYEKEE (reference sequence). Written as DNA, the CDR3 is TGTGCCAGCAGCTGGACAGATAATGAAAAACTGTTTTTT. Its protein is CASSWTDNEKLFF.

On this clone itself: One base away lies a much larger clone, so this may be a sequencing read error. The chain employs TRBV11-1 and TRBJ2-5; 7 bases align to TRBD1. With the DNA end fitting TRBJ2-7 better, the J assignment may be wrong. Per germline, CDR1 SGHAT and CDR2 FQDESV (reference sequence). This CDR3 comprises 13 residues. The CDR3 sequence is CASSLQGAYEQYF. The CDR3 nucleotides are TGTGCCAGCAGCTTACAGGGGGCCTACGAGCAGTACTTC.

The rearrangement links TRBV28 to TRBJ2-5, with D perhaps matching TRBD1 or TRBD2 (5 bases each). CDR3 size: 13 residues. CDR1 MDHEN and CDR2 SYDVKM come from the germline V gene. V shed 4 bases and J shed 7 bases, with 13 bases lying between them. The CDR3 region has the DNA TGTGCCAGCAGTTGGCAGGGTGGGGGGACCCAGTACTTC. Translation: CASSWQGGGTQYF.

The chain has TRBV7-9 and TRBJ2-7; 7 bases line up with TRBD2. Unmatched junction bases numbered 5, after V lost 1 base and J lost 2 bases. The CDR3 has 15 residues. CDR1 SEHNR and CDR2 FQNEAQ come from the germline V gene (reference sequence). For the CDR3, the DNA is TGTGCCAGCAGCTTAGTGGGCGGGGGTGCCTACGAGCAGTACTTC. Its protein product is CASSLVGGGAYEQYF.

The rearrangement uses TRBV7-3 and TRBJ2-7; D is perhaps TRBD2 (5 bases). V was pared by 3 bases and J by 3 bases, with 9 bases between. CDR1 is SGHTA and CDR2 is FQGTGA in the germline V gene. This CDR3 is 13 amino acids long. CDR3 sequence reads: CASSFDGDYEQYF. For the CDR3, the DNA is TGTGCCAGCAGCTTCGACGGGGACTACGAGCAGTACTTC.

CDR3 nucleotides: TGTGCCAGCAGCTTAGACCCGGGACAGACCCTTATCTATGGCTACACCTTC. It specifies CASSLDPGQTLIYGYTF. The gene calls are TRBV5-4 and TRBJ1-2, with 7 bases fitting TRBD1. J was trimmed by 4 bases and V by 2 bases; bases with no gene match: 14. The CDR3 has 17 amino acids. Germline lookup yields CDR1 SGHNT and CDR2 YYREEE (reference sequence).

This chain uses TRBV7-6 with TRBJ2-3; 12 nucleotides agree with TRBD2. CDR3 size: 19 residues. Germline V gene sequence: CDR1 SGHVS, CDR2 FNYEAQ. The V and J ends lost 0 bases and 4 bases, in that order; junction bases with no gene match: 11. CDR3 nucleotides: TGTGCCAGCAGCTTAGCGGGGCTAGCGGGGGGGCCTTTATCAGATACGCAGTATTTT. Translating gives CASSLAGLAGGPLSDTQYF.

The V call is TRBV5-8, the J call TRBJ2-2; 10 nucleotides align to TRBD1. CDR1 SGHTS and CDR2 YDEGEE come from the germline V gene. With 4 bases clipped from V and 5 bases from J, the junction kept 5 bases outside the gene matches. CDR3 length equals 15 residues. DNA for the CDR3: TGTGCCAGCAGCGAGGGGACAGGGGAAACCGGGGAGCTGTTTTTT. Encoded protein: CASSEGTGETGELFF.

The chain couples TRBV9 to TRBJ2-5; D perhaps matches TRBD2 (5 bases). TRBJ2-7 matches the DNA end more closely, so the J call is doubtful. The CDR3 runs 14 residues. Germline V gives CDR1 SGDLS, CDR2 YYNGEE. CDR3 in amino acids: CASSVEGSSYEQYF. In nucleotides, the CDR3 is TGTGCCAGCAGCGTAGAAGGGAGCTCCTACGAGCAGTACTTC.

This rearrangement joins TRBV5-4 to TRBJ1-6, with 7 bases matching TRBD1. Germline CDR1 reads SGHNT; CDR2 reads YYREEE (reference sequence). The CDR3 extends over 14 amino acids. V gave up 0 bases and J gave up 11 bases; unmatched junction bases: 5. Here the CDR3 DNA reads TGTGCCAGCAGCTTGGGGAGGGGGCTAACACCCCTCCACTTT. This encodes CASSLGRGLTPLHF.

V is TRBV27 and J is TRBJ2-1; D not resolved. V was cut by 2 bases and J by 3 bases, with 8 bases left in between. CDR3 length: 14 residues. Germline V gene data show CDR1 as MNHEY and CDR2 as SMNVEV (reference sequence). The CDR3 protein is CASSLTTSYNEQFF. CDR3 DNA sequence: TGTGCCAGCAGTTTAACAACCAGCTACAATGAGCAGTTCTTC.

The CDR3 loop reads CASSFGLSYEQYF. In DNA, the CDR3 is TGTGCCAGCAGTTTCGGCCTCTCCTACGAGCAGTACTTC. This rearrangement joins TRBV28 to TRBJ2-7, with unresolved D. V gave up 3 bases and J gave up 0 bases, with 6 bases separating them. Germline values: CDR1 MDHEN, CDR2 SYDVKM. The CDR3 is 13 amino acids.

CDR3 DNA sequence: TGTGCCATCAGTGAGGGGGGAAACCAGTACTTC. Its protein is CAISEGGNQYF. The chain combines TRBV10-3 with TRBJ2-5; D tentatively fits TRBD1 or TRBD2 (5 bases each). V was cut by 2 bases and J by 10 bases, with 8 bases left in between. The germline V gene has CDR1 ENHRY and CDR2 SYGVKD. The CDR3 is 11 amino acids.

The V and J genes are TRBV2 and TRBJ2-2; 7 nucleotides match TRBD1. In germline, CDR1 is SNHLY, CDR2 FYNNEI. The V and J ends lost 1 base and 7 bases, in that order; junction bases with no gene match: 9. CDR3 length: 16 residues. The CDR3 sequence: CASSEDWAGGGGELFF. The CDR3 DNA follows: TGTGCCAGCAGTGAAGATTGGGCAGGGGGTGGCGGGGAGCTGTTTTTT.